A selection of T cell receptor beta chains follows, all from one sample in a study of regulatory T cells in long-lasting Graves disease. Using its own MiXCR run on the multiplex PCR reads, TCRdb lists one record per CDR3 protein. This sample has 400,000 to 500,000 distinct CDR3 sequences, with about a fifth found just once. Sequences were derived from peripheral blood mononuclear cells (PBMCs), sampled when the disease was refractory, from a patient treated with antithyroid drugs. The receptors were sampled from a female donor with Graves disease. Each CDR3 is given with its conserved first and last residue. Fields, in order: V gene, clone size, J gene, CDR3 protein. Size tells how often a clone was seen (once, few, many) or the class of an expanded clone, and some rows leave it out.

V gene: TRBV3-1; clone size: -; J gene: TRBJ1-2; CDR3 protein: CASSQKPGTAYGYTF
V gene: TRBV3-1; clone size: few; J gene: TRBJ2-2; CDR3 protein: CASSQDSLEVDAGELFF
V gene: TRBV7-9; clone size: -; J gene: TRBJ2-7; CDR3 protein: CASSGDLSYEQYF
V gene: TRBV29-1; clone size: many; J gene: TRBJ2-2; CDR3 protein: CSVEDPDLNTGELFF
V gene: TRBV6-1; clone size: few; J gene: TRBJ2-7; CDR3 protein: CASSALAGGLYEQYF
V gene: TRBV12-3/TRBV12-4; clone size: once; J gene: TRBJ2-2; CDR3 protein: CASSPQAPGAGELFF
V gene: TRBV27; clone size: many; J gene: TRBJ2-7; CDR3 protein: CASSLSGGWREQYF
V gene: TRBV2; clone size: many; J gene: TRBJ1-1; CDR3 protein: CASSGARGQALTPEAFF
V gene: TRBV11-2; clone size: few; J gene: TRBJ2-5; CDR3 protein: CASSLGSFVQSQYF
V gene: TRBV7-6; clone size: few; J gene: TRBJ2-7; CDR3 protein: CASSLYRDLSYEQYF